A selection of T cell receptor beta chains follows, all from one sample in a study of blood T cell repertoires in COVID-19. Produced via immunoSEQ multiplex PCR; TCRdb's table is partial and in-frame only. The sample has just over 300,000 clones; around 89% are singletons. The sequenced sample consisted of PBMCs or T cells enriched from blood (not recorded which). The origin of the receptors is a woman aged 40 to 50 who had recovered from COVID-19. Both conserved end residues are part of each CDR3.

TRBJ2-1,TRBV10-3,CAISESTGTGEHNEQFF
TRBJ2-3,TRBV10-3,CAITPGVGDTQYF
TRBJ2-1,TRBV12-3/TRBV12-4,CASRASGANEQFF
TRBJ1-1,TRBV2,CASSVGGTEAFF
TRBJ2-1,TRBV7-9,CASRALAGGRSEQFF
TRBJ2-1,TRBV7-9,CASSLTSGRFF
TRBJ1-3,TRBV7-2,CASSSDSVGNTIYF
TRBJ2-7,TRBV18,CASSQQTSPTYAQYF
TRBJ2-1,TRBV7-6,CASSSTSGSLSSYNEQFF
TRBJ2-2,TRBV27,CASSRDRTGELFF
TRBJ1-1,TRBV10-3,CAIGQGGGDTEAFF
TRBJ2-1,TRBV30,CAWSGSSYNEQFF
TRBJ2-3,TRBV10-3,CAISEGTSGVTDTQYF
TRBJ2-1,TRBV10-3,CAISDSLSHLNEQFF
TRBJ2-7,TRBV18,CASSPRNAEQYF
TRBJ2-1,TRBV2,CASGQGTYNEQFF
TRBJ1-5,TRBV28,CASSFLLSGKPNQPQHF